This T cell receptor beta chain originates from a study of T cells after yellow fever vaccination. Researchers made TCR cDNA using 5'RACE template switching, and this step added a universal primer site and UMIs. Using its own MiXCR run on the 5' RACE reads, TCRdb lists one record per CDR3 protein. The table lists 150,000 to 200,000 distinct CDR3 sequences, roughly 11% of them singletons. Whole-study findings and limits: A weaker but faster secondary response was observed, peaking on day 5 versus 15.

A remark on this clonotype: The antigen remains undetermined.

V lost 4 bases and J lost 4, with 8 bases in between. In germline, CDR1 is ENHRY, CDR2 SYGVKD. The CDR3 consists of 14 residues. The V gene is TRBV10-3, the J gene TRBJ2-6; D remains ambiguous. This clonotype was sampled from a man between 18 and 29 years old who received the YFV17D yellow fever vaccine. This sample comprised CD8+ T cells sorted from PBMCs, obtained 15 days after the yellow fever booster vaccination. The CDR3 protein is CAISGTKGANVLTF. CDR3 DNA sequence: TGTGCCATCAGTGGAACGAAAGGGGCCAACGTCCTGACTTTC.